This is a list of T cell receptor beta chains from one sample in a study of blood T cell repertoires in COVID-19. The assay was immunoSEQ multiplex PCR, and TCRdb's table has in-frame clones only and misses some. Of approximately 150,000 clones in the sample, more than 80% were seen once. Sequenced: peripheral blood. Every receptor here comes from a woman aged 60 to 75 with COVID-19, enrolled during active disease. CDR3s include the opening cysteine and the closing phenylalanine or tryptophan. A D gene is named only where the DNA matches it firmly. Only part of the rows carry a size: once, few, many, or a class if the clone is expanded.

v_gene	j_gene	abundance	d_gene	CDR3nt	CDR3aa
TRBV7-7	TRBJ2-2	few	.	TGTGCTAGCAGCTTAATCGGCGGGCCGAACACCGGGGAGCTGTTTTTT	CASSLIGGPNTGELFF
TRBV7-3	TRBJ2-2	.	TRBD1	TGTGCCAGCAGCTGGGACAGGGGAAACACCGGGGAGCTGTTTTTT	CASSWDRGNTGELFF
TRBV5-5	TRBJ1-4	.	TRBD1	TGTGCCAGCAGCTTGGAGGAGGGACAGGGCTGGGAAAAACTGTTTTTT	CASSLEEGQGWEKLFF
TRBV4-2	TRBJ1-2	.	.	TGTGCCAGCAGCCAAGATAACAGAGTTAACTATGGCTACACCTTC	CASSQDNRVNYGYTF
TRBV3-1/TRBV3-2	TRBJ2-1	.	TRBD1	TGTGCCAGCAGCCACTTCAGGGAGACAGGGGAGTTCTTC	CASSHFRETGEFF
TRBV6-1	TRBJ1-6	.	.	TGTGCCAGCAGTGAATACCGGAGCTCCTATAATTCACCCCTCCACTTT	CASSEYRSSYNSPLHF
TRBV2	TRBJ2-3	.	.	TGTGCCAGCAGGGGAGGGGGGCCCCCACGGGAAGATACGCAGTATTTT	CASRGGGPPREDTQYF
TRBV2	TRBJ2-3	.	TRBD2	TGTGCCAGCAGTCGGGGACTAGCGGGACCCACAGATACGCAGTATTTT	CASSRGLAGPTDTQYF
TRBV5-4	TRBJ1-1	.	.	TGTGCCAGCAGCCCCCGACAGACAATTCCTGAAGCTTTCTTT	CASSPRQTIPEAFF
TRBV6-1	TRBJ2-1	.	TRBD1	TGTGCCAGCAGTGAAGGGGACAGAAACAATGAGCAGTTCTTC	CASSEGDRNNEQFF
TRBV5-1	TRBJ2-7	.	TRBD1	TGCGCCAGCAGCCTGGACGGGACAGGGGGCTACGAGCAGTACTTC	CASSLDGTGGYEQYF
TRBV2	TRBJ1-4	.	.	TGTGCCAGCAGAAACAGGGTTGGTGAAGAAAAACTGTTTTTT	CASRNRVGEEKLFF
TRBV5-5	TRBJ1-2	.	TRBD1	TGTGCCAGCAGCTTGGTTCAGGTGGGACAGGGGGCGAACTATGGCTACACCTTC	CASSLVQVGQGANYGYTF
TRBV5-1	TRBJ1-3	.	.	TGCGCCAGCAGCCCACGACAGGGAAACACCATATATTTT	CASSPRQGNTIYF
TRBV5-4	TRBJ2-3	.	TRBD1	TGTGCCAGCAGCCCGCCCCCAACAGGGGCTCTTGCAGATACGCAGTATTTT	CASSPPPTGALADTQYF
TRBV7-9	TRBJ1-2	.	.	TGTGCCAGCAGCCCGGACAGCATCTATGGCTACACCTTC	CASSPDSIYGYTF
TRBV11-3	TRBJ2-1	.	.	TGTGCCAGCAGCTTTGAGGGCAGGTCCTACAATGAGCAGTTCTTC	CASSFEGRSYNEQFF
TRBV11-2	TRBJ1-2	.	TRBD1	TGTGCCAGCAGCTTAGCCCCAACAGGGGATGTGGGCTACACCTTC	CASSLAPTGDVGYTF
TRBV7-9	TRBJ1-4	.	.	TGTGCCAGCAGCTTCAAGGCGCAGACAGATAATGAAAAACTGTTTTTT	CASSFKAQTDNEKLFF
TRBV5-5	TRBJ1-5	.	.	TGTGCCAGCAGCTTGGCGCTGAACAGGCCGGATCAGCCCCAGCATTTT	CASSLALNRPDQPQHF
TRBV6-6	TRBJ2-7	.	TRBD2	TGTGCCAGCAGCCCTAGCGGGGGCCCAAACTCCTACGAGCAGTACTTC	CASSPSGGPNSYEQYF
TRBV18	TRBJ1-2	.	TRBD1	TGTGCCAGCTCACCGGACAGGGGGCGTTATGGCTACACCTTC	CASSPDRGRYGYTF
TRBV6-5	TRBJ1-2	.	.	TGTGCCAGCAGTTACGGCGCAGGGACTATTGGGGGCTACACCTTC	CASSYGAGTIGGYTF
TRBV5-1	TRBJ2-1	once	.	TGCGCCAGCAGTCTTAGCTCCTACAATGAGCAGTTCTTC	CASSLSSYNEQFF
TRBV7-8	TRBJ2-1	.	.	TGTGCCAGCAGCCCCTCTTTGGTTACTAGGAGTGGCAATGAGCAGTTCTTC	CASSPSLVTRSGNEQFF
TRBV7-9	TRBJ2-5	.	.	TGTGCCAGCAGCCGCCCAGGGCCAGAGACCCAGTACTTC	CASSRPGPETQYF
TRBV12-3/TRBV12-4	TRBJ2-3	.	.	TGTGCCAGCAGTTCACTAGATACGCAGTATTTT	CASSSLDTQYF
TRBV2	TRBJ1-1	.	.	TGTGCCAGCAGTGAACAGGGTGTCACTGAAGCTTTCTTT	CASSEQGVTEAFF
TRBV4-1	TRBJ1-4	.	TRBD1	TGCGCCAGCAGCCGCGGACAGGGTCTAAATGAAAAACTGTTTTTT	CASSRGQGLNEKLFF